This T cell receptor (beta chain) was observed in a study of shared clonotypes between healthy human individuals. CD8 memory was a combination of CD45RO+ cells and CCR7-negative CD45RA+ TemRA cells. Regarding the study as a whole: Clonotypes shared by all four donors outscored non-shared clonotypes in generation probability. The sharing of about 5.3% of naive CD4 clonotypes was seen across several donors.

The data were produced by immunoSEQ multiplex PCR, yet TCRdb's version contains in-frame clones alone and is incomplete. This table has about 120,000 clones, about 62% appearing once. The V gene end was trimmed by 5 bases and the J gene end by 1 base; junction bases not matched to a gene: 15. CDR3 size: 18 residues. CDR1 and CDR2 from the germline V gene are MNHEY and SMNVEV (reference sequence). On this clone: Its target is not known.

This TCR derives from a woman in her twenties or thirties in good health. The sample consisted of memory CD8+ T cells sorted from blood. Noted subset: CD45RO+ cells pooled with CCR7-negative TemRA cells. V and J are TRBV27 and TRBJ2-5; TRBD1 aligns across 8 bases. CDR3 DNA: TGTGCCAGCAGTAAGGGGACAGGCCCTGATTTCCTCCAAGAGACCCAGTACTTC. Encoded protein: CASSKGTGPDFLQETQYF.